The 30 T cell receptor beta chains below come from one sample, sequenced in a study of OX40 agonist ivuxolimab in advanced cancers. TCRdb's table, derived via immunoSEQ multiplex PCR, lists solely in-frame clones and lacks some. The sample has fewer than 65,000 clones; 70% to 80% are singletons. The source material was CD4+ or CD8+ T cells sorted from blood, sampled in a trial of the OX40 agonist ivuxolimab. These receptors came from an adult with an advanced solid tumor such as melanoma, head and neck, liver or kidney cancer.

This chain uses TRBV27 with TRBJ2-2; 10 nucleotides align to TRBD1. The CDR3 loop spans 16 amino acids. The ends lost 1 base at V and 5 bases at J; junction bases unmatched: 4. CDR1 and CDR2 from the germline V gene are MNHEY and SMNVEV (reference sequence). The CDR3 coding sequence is TGTGCCAGCAGTTTATTGGGACAGGGGCGGACCGGGGAGCTGTTTTTT. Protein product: CASSLLGQGRTGELFF.

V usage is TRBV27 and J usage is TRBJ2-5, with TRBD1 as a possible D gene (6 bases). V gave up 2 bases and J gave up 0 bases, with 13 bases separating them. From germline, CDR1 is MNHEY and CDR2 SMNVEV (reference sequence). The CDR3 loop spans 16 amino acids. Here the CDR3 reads CASSLRSGVDQETQYF. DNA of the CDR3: TGTGCCAGCAGTTTAAGGTCAGGGGTAGACCAAGAGACCCAGTACTTC.

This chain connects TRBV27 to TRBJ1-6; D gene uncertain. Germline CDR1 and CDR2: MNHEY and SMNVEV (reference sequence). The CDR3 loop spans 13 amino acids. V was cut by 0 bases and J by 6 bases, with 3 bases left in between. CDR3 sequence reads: CASSLSGNSPLHF. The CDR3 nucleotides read TGTGCCAGCAGTTTATCGGGTAATTCACCCCTCCACTTT.

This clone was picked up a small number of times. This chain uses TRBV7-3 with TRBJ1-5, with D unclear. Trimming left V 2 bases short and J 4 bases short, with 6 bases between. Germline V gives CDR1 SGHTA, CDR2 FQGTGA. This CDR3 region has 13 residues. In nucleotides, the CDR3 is TGTGCCAGCAGCTTAGGCTTAAATCAGCCCCAGCATTTT. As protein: CASSLGLNQPQHF.

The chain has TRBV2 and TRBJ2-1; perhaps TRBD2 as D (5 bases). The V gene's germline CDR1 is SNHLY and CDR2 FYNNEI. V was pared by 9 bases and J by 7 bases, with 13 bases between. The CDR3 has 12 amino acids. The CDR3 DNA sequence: TGTGCCAGTGGGTTTGGCGGGAATGAGCAGTTCTTC. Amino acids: CASGFGGNEQFF. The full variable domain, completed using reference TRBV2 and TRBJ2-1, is EPEVTQTPSHQVTQMGQEVILRCVPISNHLYFYWYRQILGQKVEFLVSFYNNEISEKSEIFDDQFSVERPDGSNFTLKIRSTKLEDSAMYFCASGFGGNEQFFGPGTRLTVL.

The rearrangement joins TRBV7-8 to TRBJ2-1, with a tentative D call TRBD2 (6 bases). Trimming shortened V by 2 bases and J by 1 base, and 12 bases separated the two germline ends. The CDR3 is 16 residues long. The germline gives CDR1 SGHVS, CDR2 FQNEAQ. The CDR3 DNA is TGTGCCAGCAGCTTATATGTGGGAGGTTCCTACAATGAGCAGTTCTTC. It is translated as CASSLYVGGSYNEQFF.

The DNA for the CDR3 is TGTGCCAGCAAAAACAAGAACACTGAAGCTTTCTTT. As protein: CASKNKNTEAFF. The chain is built from TRBV6-6 and TRBJ1-1; D gene uncertain. CDR3 length: 12 amino acids. Trimming cost V 7 bases and J 1 base, with 7 bases left between them. Germline V gene lookup returns CDR1 MNHNY and CDR2 SVGAGI (reference sequence).

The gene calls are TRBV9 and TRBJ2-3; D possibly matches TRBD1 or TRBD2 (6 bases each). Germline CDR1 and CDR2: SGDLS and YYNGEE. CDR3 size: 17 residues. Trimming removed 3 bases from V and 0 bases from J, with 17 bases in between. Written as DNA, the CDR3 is TGTGCCAGCAGCGATGGGGGCGGGACAACAAGCACAGATACGCAGTATTTT. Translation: CASSDGGGTTSTDTQYF.

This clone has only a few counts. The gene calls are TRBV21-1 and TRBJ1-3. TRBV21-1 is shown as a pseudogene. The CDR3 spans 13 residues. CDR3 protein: CASMPWAGNTIYF. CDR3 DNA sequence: TGTGCCAGCATGCCGTGGGCTGGAAACACCATATATTTT.

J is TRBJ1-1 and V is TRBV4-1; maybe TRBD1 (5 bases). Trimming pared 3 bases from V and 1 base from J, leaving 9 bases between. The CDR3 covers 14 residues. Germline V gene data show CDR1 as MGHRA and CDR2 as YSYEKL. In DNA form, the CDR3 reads TGCGCCAGCAGCCAGGGGGACCGGAACACTGAAGCTTTCTTT. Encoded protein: CASSQGDRNTEAFF.

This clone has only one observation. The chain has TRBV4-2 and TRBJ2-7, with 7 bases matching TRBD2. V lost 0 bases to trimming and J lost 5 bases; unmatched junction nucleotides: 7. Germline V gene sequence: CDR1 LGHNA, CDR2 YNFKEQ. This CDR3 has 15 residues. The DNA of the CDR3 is TGTGCCAGCAGCCAAGATCCGGGGGGTAGCAACGAGCAGTACTTC. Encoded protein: CASSQDPGGSNEQYF.

The CDR3 is CASSYSNPRANGYTF. As DNA, the CDR3 is TGTGCCAGCAGTTACTCGAATCCCCGCGCTAATGGCTACACCTTC. The chain is built from TRBV6-6 and TRBJ1-2, with D unclear. The V end lost 0 bases, the J end lost 6 bases, and 14 bases lay between the germline ends. The CDR3 is 15 residues long. Germline V gives CDR1 MNHNY, CDR2 SVGAGI (reference sequence).

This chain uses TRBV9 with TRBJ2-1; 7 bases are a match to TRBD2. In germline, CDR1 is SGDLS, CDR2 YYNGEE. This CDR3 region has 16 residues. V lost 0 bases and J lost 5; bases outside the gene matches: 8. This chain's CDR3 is CASSVAGGGMHNEQFF. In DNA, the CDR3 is TGTGCCAGCAGCGTAGCTGGGGGGGGGATGCACAATGAGCAGTTCTTC.

The CDR3 DNA reads TGTGCCAGCAGCGTACAGGGATTGTGGGGGACTAGCGACTCCTACGAGCAGTACTTC. Amino acids: CASSVQGLWGTSDSYEQYF. The chain couples TRBV5-6 to TRBJ2-7, with 10 bases lining up with TRBD2. After removal of 4 bases from V and 0 bases from J, the junction contained 16 bases not matched to a gene. The CDR3 is 19 residues long. Germline V gives CDR1 SGHDT, CDR2 YYEEEE. Supplemented by reference TRBV5-6 and TRBJ2-7, the full variable domain reads DAGVTQSPTHLIKTRGQQVTLRCSPKSGHDTVSWYQQALGQGPQFIFQYYEEEERQRGNFPDRFSGHQFPNYSSELNVNALLLGDSALYLCASSVQGLWGTSDSYEQYFGPGTRLTVT.

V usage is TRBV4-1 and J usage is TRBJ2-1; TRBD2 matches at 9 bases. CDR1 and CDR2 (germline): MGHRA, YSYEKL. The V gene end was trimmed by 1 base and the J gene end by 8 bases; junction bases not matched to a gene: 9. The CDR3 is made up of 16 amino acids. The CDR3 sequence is CASSQGYGGGAYEQFF. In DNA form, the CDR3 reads TGCGCCAGCAGCCAAGGCTACGGCGGGGGGGCCTATGAGCAGTTCTTC.

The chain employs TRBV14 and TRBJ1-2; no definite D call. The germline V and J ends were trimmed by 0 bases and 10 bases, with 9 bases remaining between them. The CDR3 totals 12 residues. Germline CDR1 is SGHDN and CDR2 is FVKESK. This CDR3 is CASSQDPQTYTF. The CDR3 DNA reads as TGTGCCAGCAGCCAAGACCCACAAACCTACACCTTC.

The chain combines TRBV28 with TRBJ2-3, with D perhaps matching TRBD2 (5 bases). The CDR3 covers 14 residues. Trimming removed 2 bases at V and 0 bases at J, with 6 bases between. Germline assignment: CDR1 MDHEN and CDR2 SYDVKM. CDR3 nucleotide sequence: TGTGCCAGCAGTTTACCGGGAAGCACAGATACGCAGTATTTT. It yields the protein CASSLPGSTDTQYF.

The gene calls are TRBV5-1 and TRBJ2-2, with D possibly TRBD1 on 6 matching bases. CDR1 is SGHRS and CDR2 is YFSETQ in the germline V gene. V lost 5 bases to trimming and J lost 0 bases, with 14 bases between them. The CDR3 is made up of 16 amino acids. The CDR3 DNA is TGCGCCAGCAGTTCCCGGACAGCTTCGAACACCGGGGAGCTGTTTTTT. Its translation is CASSSRTASNTGELFF.

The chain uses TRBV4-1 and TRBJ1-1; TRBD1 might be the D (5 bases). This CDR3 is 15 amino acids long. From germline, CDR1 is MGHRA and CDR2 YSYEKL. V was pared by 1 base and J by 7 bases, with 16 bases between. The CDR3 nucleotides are TGCGCCAGCAGCCAAGTCTCCGGGACTTGGATTGAAGCTTTCTTT. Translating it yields CASSQVSGTWIEAFF.

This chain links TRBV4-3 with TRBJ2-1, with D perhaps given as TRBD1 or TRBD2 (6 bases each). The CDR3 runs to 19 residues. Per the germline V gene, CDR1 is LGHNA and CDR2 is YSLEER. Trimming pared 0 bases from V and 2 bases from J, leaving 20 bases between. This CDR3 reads CASSQEGGTERVTYNEQFF. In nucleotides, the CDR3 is TGCGCCAGCAGCCAAGAAGGGGGGACGGAGCGGGTCACCTACAATGAGCAGTTCTTC.

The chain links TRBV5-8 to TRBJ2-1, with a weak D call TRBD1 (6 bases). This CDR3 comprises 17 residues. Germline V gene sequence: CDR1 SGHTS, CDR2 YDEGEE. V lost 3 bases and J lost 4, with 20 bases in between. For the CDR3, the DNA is TGTGCCAGCAGCTCCCCGACAGGCCGGAGTTGGTACAATGAGCAGTTCTTC. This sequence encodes CASSSPTGRSWYNEQFF.

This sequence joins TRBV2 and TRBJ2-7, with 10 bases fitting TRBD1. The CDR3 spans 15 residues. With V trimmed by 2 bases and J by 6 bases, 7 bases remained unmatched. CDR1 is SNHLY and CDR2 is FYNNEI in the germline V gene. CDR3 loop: CASSEMGQGSSEQYF. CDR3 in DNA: TGTGCCAGCAGTGAAATGGGACAGGGGAGTTCCGAGCAGTACTTC.

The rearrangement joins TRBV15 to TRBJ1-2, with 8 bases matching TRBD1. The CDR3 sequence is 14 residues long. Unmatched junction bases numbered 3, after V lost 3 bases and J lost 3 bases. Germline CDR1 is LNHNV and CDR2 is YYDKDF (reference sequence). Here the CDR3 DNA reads TGTGCCACCAGCAGGGACAGGGCCGACTATGGCTACACCTTC. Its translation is CATSRDRADYGYTF.

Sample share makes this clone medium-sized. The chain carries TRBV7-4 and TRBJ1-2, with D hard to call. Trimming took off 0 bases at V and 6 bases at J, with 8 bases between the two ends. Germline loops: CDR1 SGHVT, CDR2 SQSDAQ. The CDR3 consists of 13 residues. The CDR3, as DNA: TGTGCCAGCAGCTTAGCAATACCGAATGGCTACACCTTC. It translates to CASSLAIPNGYTF.

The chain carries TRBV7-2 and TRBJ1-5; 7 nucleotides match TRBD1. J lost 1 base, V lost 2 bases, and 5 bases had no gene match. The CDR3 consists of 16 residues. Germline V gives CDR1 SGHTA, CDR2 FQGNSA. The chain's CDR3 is CASSLTGTASNQPQHF. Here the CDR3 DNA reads TGTGCCAGCAGCTTAACAGGGACAGCGAGCAATCAGCCCCAGCATTTT.

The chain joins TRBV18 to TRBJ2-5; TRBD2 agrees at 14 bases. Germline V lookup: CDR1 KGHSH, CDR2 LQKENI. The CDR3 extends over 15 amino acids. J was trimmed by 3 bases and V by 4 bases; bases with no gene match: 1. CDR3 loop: CASSLGLAGEETQYF. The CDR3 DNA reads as TGTGCCAGCTCACTGGGACTAGCGGGGGAAGAGACCCAGTACTTC.

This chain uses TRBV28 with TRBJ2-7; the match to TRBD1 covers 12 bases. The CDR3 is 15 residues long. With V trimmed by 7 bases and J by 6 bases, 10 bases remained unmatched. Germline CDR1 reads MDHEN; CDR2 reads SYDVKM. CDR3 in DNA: TGTGCCAGCACCTATTGGGACAGGGGGCACTCCGAGCAGTACTTC. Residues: CASTYWDRGHSEQYF.

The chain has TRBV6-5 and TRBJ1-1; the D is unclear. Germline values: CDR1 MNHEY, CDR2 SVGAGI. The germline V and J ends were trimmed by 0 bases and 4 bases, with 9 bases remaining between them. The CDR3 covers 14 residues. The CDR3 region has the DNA TGTGCCAGCAGTTACTCGAGATCGATCACTGAAGCTTTCTTT. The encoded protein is CASSYSRSITEAFF.

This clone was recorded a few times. CDR3 nucleotides: TGTGCCAGCAGTTACTCGACAGTTATGAACACTGAAGCTTTCTTT. Translation: CASSYSTVMNTEAFF. The gene calls are TRBV6-6 and TRBJ1-1, with D maybe TRBD1 (5 bases). From germline, CDR1 is MNHNY and CDR2 SVGAGI (reference sequence). This CDR3 spans 15 amino acids. Between the trimmed V and J ends, which lost 0 bases and 0 bases, there was a span of 8 bases.

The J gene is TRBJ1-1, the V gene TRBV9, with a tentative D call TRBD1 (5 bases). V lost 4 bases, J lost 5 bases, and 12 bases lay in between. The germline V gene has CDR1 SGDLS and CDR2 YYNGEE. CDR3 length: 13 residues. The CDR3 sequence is CASSSRGGTEAFF. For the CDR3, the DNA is TGTGCCAGCAGCTCGCGTGGGGGAACTGAAGCTTTCTTT.